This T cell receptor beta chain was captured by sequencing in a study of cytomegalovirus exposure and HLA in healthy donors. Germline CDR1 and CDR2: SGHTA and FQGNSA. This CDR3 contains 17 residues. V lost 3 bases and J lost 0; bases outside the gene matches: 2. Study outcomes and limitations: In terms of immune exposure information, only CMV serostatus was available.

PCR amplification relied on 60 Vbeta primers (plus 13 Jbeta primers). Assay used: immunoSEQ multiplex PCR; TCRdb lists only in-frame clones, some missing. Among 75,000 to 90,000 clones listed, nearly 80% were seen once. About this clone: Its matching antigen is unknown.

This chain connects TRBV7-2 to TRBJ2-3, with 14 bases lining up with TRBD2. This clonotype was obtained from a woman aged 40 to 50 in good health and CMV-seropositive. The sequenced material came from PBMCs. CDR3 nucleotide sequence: TGTGCCAGCAGCTTGACTAGCGGGGGGGCTAGCACAGATACGCAGTATTTT. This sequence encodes CASSLTSGGASTDTQYF.